One sample yielded the 10 T cell receptor beta chains listed below, sequenced in a study of cytomegalovirus exposure and HLA in healthy donors. Both 60 Vbeta primers and 13 Jbeta primers went into the PCR. Using immunoSEQ multiplex PCR, the repertoire was profiled, and TCRdb retains in-frame clones only, with some absent. Among some 150,000 clones listed, around 80% were seen once. Sequencing used PBMCs. Every receptor here comes from a man aged 40-49 years in good health and CMV-seronegative.

The chain couples TRBV19 to TRBJ2-1; 8 nucleotides match TRBD2. CDR1 and CDR2 (germline): LNHDA, SQIVND (reference sequence). V lost 7 bases and J lost 7; bases outside the gene matches: 9. The CDR3 consists of 14 residues. The CDR3 DNA is TGTGCCAGTAAGTCAGCGGGAGAGGCTAATGAGCAGTTCTTC. This translates into CASKSAGEANEQFF.

The rearrangement uses TRBV6-6 and TRBJ1-4, with unresolved D. V dropped 5 bases and J dropped 4 bases, with 5 bases sitting between them. Per germline, CDR1 MNHNY and CDR2 SVGAGI (reference sequence). The CDR3 extends over 12 amino acids. Here the CDR3 reads CASSSINEKLFF. The CDR3 DNA follows: TGTGCCAGCAGTAGCATTAATGAAAAACTGTTTTTT.

This clone has only one observation. The chain employs TRBV10-3 and TRBJ2-7; 7 nucleotides match TRBD1. This CDR3 region has 14 residues. The germline V gene encodes CDR1 ENHRY and CDR2 SYGVKD. The V gene end was trimmed by 8 bases and the J gene end by 2 bases; junction bases not matched to a gene: 9. CDR3 in amino acids: CAIGSDRDTYEQYF. The DNA of the CDR3 is TGTGCCATCGGTAGCGACAGGGACACCTACGAGCAGTACTTC.

V is TRBV5-1 and J is TRBJ2-2; 11 bases are shared with TRBD1. V was clipped by 2 bases and J by 5 bases; unmatched bases: 11. The CDR3 totals 18 residues. Germline CDR1 and CDR2: SGHRS and YFSETQ. CDR3 in amino acids: CASSFSPTGQGGTGELFF. The CDR3, as DNA: TGCGCCAGCAGCTTCAGTCCTACGGGACAGGGGGGAACCGGGGAGCTGTTTTTT.

The J gene is TRBJ2-5, the V gene TRBV5-1; a weak D match, TRBD1 (7 bases). Germline CDR1 is SGHRS and CDR2 is YFSETQ. The CDR3 sequence is 16 residues long. Trimming pared 0 bases from V and 4 bases from J, leaving 16 bases between. The CDR3, as DNA: TGCGCCAGCAGCTTGGCCCTAGGGCAGGGGGGAGAGACCCAGTACTTC. It is translated as CASSLALGQGGETQYF.

The V call is TRBV11-2, the J call TRBJ2-7; TRBD2 matches at 11 bases. Losses at the gene ends were 5 bases for V and 3 bases for J; bases not matched to a gene: 3. Germline lookup yields CDR1 SGHAT and CDR2 FQNNGV. The CDR3 is made up of 14 amino acids. CDR3 coding DNA: TGTGCCAGCAGCGGCACTAGCGGGAGCTACGAGCAGTACTTC. The encoded protein is CASSGTSGSYEQYF.

The gene calls are TRBV5-3 and TRBJ2-7; 8 bases are a match to TRBD1. TRBV5-3 is filed as an ORF, its function uncertain. This CDR3 is 15 amino acids long. The V and J ends lost 4 bases and 2 bases, in that order; junction bases with no gene match: 8. CDR3 residues: CARSRPTGVPYEQYF. As DNA, the CDR3 is TGTGCCAGAAGCCGGCCGACAGGGGTCCCCTACGAGCAGTACTTC.

The chain employs TRBV9 and TRBJ2-7; possibly TRBD2 for D (6 bases). CDR3 length: 14 amino acids. The ends were cut back, 1 base at V and 5 bases at J, with 13 bases in the middle. CDR1 SGDLS and CDR2 YYNGEE come from the germline V gene. CDR3: CASSVSIGGDEQYF. CDR3 nucleotides: TGTGCCAGCAGCGTAAGTATCGGAGGGGACGAGCAGTACTTC.

The chain combines TRBV5-1 with TRBJ2-5, with TRBD2 matching over 13 bases. Germline V CDR1 and CDR2: SGHRS, YFSETQ. V was pared by 4 bases and J by 4 bases, with 10 bases of the junction left unmatched. The CDR3 consists of 17 residues. The CDR3 region has the DNA TGCGCCAGCAGCCACGGACTAGCGGGAGCTCCCGGAGAGACCCAGTACTTC. This encodes CASSHGLAGAPGETQYF.

The V call is TRBV6-6, the J call TRBJ1-1; D gene uncertain. The V gene lost 5 bases and the J gene lost 1 base, with 11 bases spanning the gap. Germline CDR1 and CDR2: MNHNY and SVGAGI (reference sequence). This CDR3 has 14 residues. The CDR3 bases are TGTGCCAGCAGTCACAGATATGGGAACACTGAAGCTTTCTTT. Translated, it gives CASSHRYGNTEAFF.